This T cell receptor beta chain was observed in a study of shared clonotypes between healthy human individuals. Whole-study context: Per donor, CD8 memory used one plate, CD8 naive used two, CD4 memory used three and CD4 naive used three. Findings and limits, study-wide: Limited genetic and exposure-history diversity came from having few donors.

A word on this clone: Its antigen is unknown.

CDR1 and CDR2 (germline): SQVTM, ANQGSEA. V shed 5 bases and J 1 base; nucleotides not matched to a gene: 1. The CDR3 runs 13 residues. In the sorted-subset replicate PCRs, 200 ng DNA, 25,000 to 35,000 T cell genomes, was used. The repertoire was sequenced with immunoSEQ multiplex PCR; TCRdb's copy has only in-frame clones and lacks some. The sample yields approximately 640,000 clones, around 91% seen once. Material: memory CD8+ T cells from PBMCs. Subset reported: CD45RO+ cells pooled with CCR7-negative TemRA cells. The clonotype comes from a man aged 18 to 29 in good health. Some clones in this sample may be carry-over from other donors' samples. The chain links TRBV29-1 to TRBJ2-3; 9 bases match TRBD2. DNA for the CDR3: TGCAGCGTTATAGCGGGAGGCACAGATACGCAGTATTTT. Its translation: CSVIAGGTDTQYF.